One and the same sample provided the 18 T cell receptor beta chains below, sequenced in a study of cytomegalovirus exposure and HLA in healthy donors. The PCR used 60 Vbeta and 13 Jbeta primers. Repertoires were generated with immunoSEQ multiplex PCR, while TCRdb's copy carries only in-frame clones and drops some. The repertoire shows about 120,000 clones; the top ten hold around 3.5%. The sample was PBMCs. The receptors shown here come from a man younger than 40 in good health and CMV-seronegative.

The chain uses TRBV14 and TRBJ1-2; tentatively, D is TRBD1 (5 bases). Germline V gene lookup returns CDR1 SGHDN and CDR2 FVKESK. This CDR3 has 12 amino acids. The germline V and J ends were trimmed by 1 base and 8 bases, with 8 bases remaining between them. The CDR3 here is CASSQARGGYTF. DNA of the CDR3: TGTGCCAGCAGCCAAGCCCGGGGGGGCTACACCTTC. The complete variable domain, with remaining parts taken from reference TRBV14 and TRBJ1-2, reads EAGVTQFPSHSVIEKGQTVTLRCDPISGHDNLYWYRRVMGKEIKFLLHFVKESKQDESGMPNNRFLAERTGGTYSTLKVQPAELEDSGVYFCASSQARGGYTFGSGTRLTVV.

The chain couples TRBV7-2 to TRBJ2-1, with 7 bases fitting TRBD2. Per the germline V gene, CDR1 is SGHTA and CDR2 is FQGNSA. The CDR3 contains 15 residues. The junction had 3 bases not matched to a gene; V was cut back by 1 base and J by 3 bases. CDR3 in amino acids: CASSLEGGGYNEQFF. In DNA form, the CDR3 reads TGTGCCAGCAGCTTAGAAGGCGGGGGCTACAATGAGCAGTTCTTC. Supplemented by reference TRBV7-2 and TRBJ2-1, the full variable domain reads GAGVSQSPSNKVTEKGKDVELRCDPISGHTALYWYRQSLGQGLEFLIYFQGNSAPDKSGLPSDRFSAERTGGSVSTLTIQRTQQEDSAVYLCASSLEGGGYNEQFFGPGTRLTVL.

V usage is TRBV11-2 and J usage is TRBJ2-7; D is perhaps TRBD1 (5 bases). This CDR3 is built from 14 residues. Germline V gene data show CDR1 as SGHAT and CDR2 as FQNNGV. V dropped 0 bases and J dropped 6 bases, with 12 bases sitting between them. The CDR3 bases are TGTGCCAGCAGCTTAGATGGGGCCTTAGTCGAGCAGTACTTC. It codes for CASSLDGALVEQYF. Based on the CDR3 plus reference TRBV11-2 and TRBJ2-7, the full variable domain is EAGVAQSPRYKIIEKRQSVAFWCNPISGHATLYWYQQILGQGPKLLIQFQNNGVVDDSQLPKDRFSAERLKGVDSTLKIQPAKLEDSAVYLCASSLDGALVEQYFGPGTRLTVT.

The chain recombines TRBV19 with TRBJ2-1; no definite D call. Germline values: CDR1 LNHDA, CDR2 SQIVND (reference sequence). The CDR3 spans 13 residues. The V end was cut by 6 bases, the J end by 4 bases, with 10 bases between. The CDR3 region is CASREQRYNEQFF. CDR3 nucleotides: TGTGCCAGTAGGGAACAGAGATACAATGAGCAGTTCTTC.

V gene TRBV18 combines with J gene TRBJ1-1; D might be TRBD1 (5 bases). Trimming pared 0 bases from V and 4 bases from J, leaving 12 bases between. The CDR3 spans 15 residues. Germline V CDR1 and CDR2: KGHSH, LQKENI. CDR3 in DNA: TGTGCCAGCTCACCACCGTTTCGGGGGGGCACTGAAGCTTTCTTT. It yields the protein CASSPPFRGGTEAFF.

V is TRBV28 and J is TRBJ2-1; no definite D call. Germline-derived CDR1 and CDR2 are MDHEN and SYDVKM. The CDR3 totals 14 residues. The V and J ends lost 4 bases and 8 bases respectively, with 15 bases between them. CDR3 sequence: CASSSHPRPYEQFF. DNA for the CDR3: TGTGCCAGCAGTTCCCACCCTAGGCCATATGAGCAGTTCTTC.

The V call is TRBV11-3, the J call TRBJ1-1; D is unresolved. CDR3 length: 15 residues. Trimming cost V 5 bases and J 2 bases, with 15 bases left between them. CDR1 is SGHNT and CDR2 is YENEEA in the germline V gene. CDR3 region: CASSPGSPSNTEAFF. The CDR3, as DNA: TGTGCCAGCAGCCCTGGCAGTCCCTCAAACACTGAAGCTTTCTTT.

CDR3: CASVTDRGDTEAFF. The CDR3 coding sequence is TGCGCCAGCGTAACCGATCGCGGGGACACTGAAGCTTTCTTT. The gene calls are TRBV5-1 and TRBJ1-1; D ambiguous. CDR1 SGHRS and CDR2 YFSETQ come from the germline V gene. The CDR3 covers 14 residues. V was cut by 7 bases and J by 3 bases, with 16 bases left in between.

This rearrangement joins TRBV4-3 to TRBJ1-5, with D tentatively TRBD1 (6 bases). V lost 1 base and J lost 3, with 10 bases in between. The CDR3 is 15 residues long. The V gene's germline CDR1 is LGHNA and CDR2 YSLEER. For the CDR3, the DNA is TGCGCCAGCAGCCAAGGACAGGTCCCCAATCAGCCCCAGCATTTT. This encodes CASSQGQVPNQPQHF.

Remarks on this clone: Other DNA sequences in this specimen translate into the identical CDR3. This chain joins TRBV19 and TRBJ1-2; D gene uncertain. Germline CDR1 LNHDA, CDR2 SQIVND (reference sequence). The CDR3 totals 14 residues. V was clipped by 0 bases and J by 12 bases, with 17 bases between them. CDR3 loop: CASSIDQYSTSNTF. The CDR3 coding sequence is TGTGCCAGTAGTATAGATCAGTACAGTACGTCCAACACCTTC.

J is TRBJ2-5 and V is TRBV19; D remains ambiguous. This CDR3 is 13 amino acids long. The germline CDR1 and CDR2 sequences are LNHDA and SQIVND (reference sequence). V lost 1 base and J 2 bases, leaving 5 bases between the germline ends. Written as DNA, the CDR3 is TGTGCCAGTAGTATAGCACAGCAAGAGACCCAGTACTTC. Residues: CASSIAQQETQYF.

This chain joins TRBV25-1 and TRBJ2-4; 8 bases line up with TRBD2. Losses at the gene ends were 6 bases for V and 0 bases for J; bases not matched to a gene: 4. The germline gives CDR1 MGHDK, CDR2 SYGVNS. This CDR3 has 15 amino acids. CDR3 bases: TGTGCCAGCAGGACTAGCGATCTAGCCAAAAACATTCAGTACTTC. Its translation is CASRTSDLAKNIQYF.

V and J are TRBV7-9 and TRBJ2-5; 10 positions agree with TRBD1. The V segment lost 1 base and the J segment 4 bases; nucleotides outside the gene matches: 9. Germline assignment: CDR1 SEHNR and CDR2 FQNEAQ (reference sequence). CDR3 size: 17 residues. Written as DNA, the CDR3 is TGTGCCAGCAGCTTAGGACAGGGACAGGGGATCCGAGAGACCCAGTACTTC. This codes for CASSLGQGQGIRETQYF.

The chain has TRBV11-2 and TRBJ2-5, with 8 bases matching TRBD2. Gene TRBJ2-7 matches the end of the DNA better, so the J call may be wrong. Germline V lookup: CDR1 SGHAT, CDR2 FQNNGV. This CDR3 has 17 residues. The CDR3 is CASSLSRGGRTDYEQYF. CDR3 DNA sequence: TGTGCCAGCAGCTTAAGTCGGGGGGGCAGGACAGACTACGAGCAGTACTTC.

CDR3 residues: CASSVGQGTYEQYF. In nucleotides, the CDR3 is TGCGCCAGCAGCGTAGGACAGGGGACCTACGAGCAGTACTTC. The gene calls are TRBV5-1 and TRBJ2-7; 9 bases are shared with TRBD1. This CDR3 has 14 amino acids. V gave up 4 bases and J gave up 2 bases; unmatched junction bases: 4. Germline loops: CDR1 SGHRS, CDR2 YFSETQ. Together with reference TRBV5-1 and TRBJ2-7, the CDR3 gives the full variable domain: KAGVTQTPRYLIKTRGQQVTLSCSPISGHRSVSWYQQTPGQGLQFLFEYFSETQRNKGNFPGRFSGRQFSNSRSEMNVSTLELGDSALYLCASSVGQGTYEQYFGPGTRLTVT.

V is TRBV10-3 and J is TRBJ2-3, with 9 bases fitting TRBD2. The CDR3 contains 17 residues. The trim removed 2 bases at V and 4 bases at J, leaving 10 bases unmatched. Germline assignment: CDR1 ENHRY and CDR2 SYGVKD. This chain's CDR3 is CAISEGRLAGLADTQYF. The DNA for the CDR3 is TGTGCCATCAGTGAGGGACGGCTAGCGGGGCTGGCAGATACGCAGTATTTT.

The J gene is TRBJ2-3, the V gene TRBV30; TRBD2 aligns across 9 bases. CDR3 length: 15 residues. V trimming: 4 bases; J trimming: 2 bases; junction bases outside the gene matches: 7. CDR1 and CDR2 from the germline V gene are GTSNPN and SVGIG (reference sequence). The CDR3 is CAWKGASGDTDTQYF. CDR3 bases: TGTGCCTGGAAGGGGGCTAGCGGGGACACAGATACGCAGTATTTT.

The chain carries TRBV5-1 and TRBJ1-2, with 7 bases fitting TRBD1. There are 16 residues in the CDR3. With V trimmed by 1 base and J by 3 bases, 9 bases remained unmatched. Per germline, CDR1 SGHRS and CDR2 YFSETQ. CDR3 nucleotide sequence: TGCGCCAGCAGCTTGCGGACAGGAGGTTTCCACTATGGCTACACCTTC. Its translation: CASSLRTGGFHYGYTF.